This TCR beta chain was sequenced during a study of blood T cell repertoires in COVID-19. The wider study: Whether acute or convalescent, the COVID-19 samples came from the United States, Italy and Spain. T cells, B-cell-depleted T cells, or PBMCs supplied cDNA or gDNA.

On this clone: This CDR3 is also generated by other DNA sequences in the sample.

Profiled with immunoSEQ multiplex PCR; TCRdb holds only in-frame clones, not every one. Among about 120,000 clones listed, approximately 85% were seen once. Trimming pared 4 bases from V and 4 bases from J, leaving 10 bases between. Germline-derived CDR1 and CDR2 are MNHEY and SVGAGI. This CDR3 spans 13 amino acids. The specimen was peripheral blood. The chain couples TRBV6-5 to TRBJ2-5; maybe TRBD2 (5 bases). This sequence originates from a human donor in a cohort sampled during active COVID-19. As DNA, the CDR3 is TGTGCCAGCAGTTTAACGGGGAGAGAGACCCAGTACTTC. Its protein product is CASSLTGRETQYF.